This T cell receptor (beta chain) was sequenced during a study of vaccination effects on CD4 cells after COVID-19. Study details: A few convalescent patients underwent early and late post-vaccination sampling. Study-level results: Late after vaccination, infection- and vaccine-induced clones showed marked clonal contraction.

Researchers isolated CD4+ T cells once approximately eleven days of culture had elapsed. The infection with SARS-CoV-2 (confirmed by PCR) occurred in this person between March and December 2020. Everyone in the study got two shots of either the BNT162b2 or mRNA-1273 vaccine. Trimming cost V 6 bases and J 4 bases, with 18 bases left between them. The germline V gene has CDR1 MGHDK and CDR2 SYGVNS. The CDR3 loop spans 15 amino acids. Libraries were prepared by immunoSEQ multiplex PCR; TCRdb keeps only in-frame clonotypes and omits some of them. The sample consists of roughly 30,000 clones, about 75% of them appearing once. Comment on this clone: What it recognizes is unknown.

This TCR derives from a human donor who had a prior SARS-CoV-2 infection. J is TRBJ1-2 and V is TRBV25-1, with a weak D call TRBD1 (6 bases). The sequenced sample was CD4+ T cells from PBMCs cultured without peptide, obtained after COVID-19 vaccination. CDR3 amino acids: CASRPKTGTPYGYTF. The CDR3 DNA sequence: TGTGCCAGCAGGCCTAAGACCGGGACACCCTATGGCTACACCTTC.